The next 16 T cell receptor beta chains were all read from a single sample in a study of T cell repertoires in cytomegalovirus infection. TCRdb re-derived calls from the reads in MiXCR, one entry per CDR3 protein. The table has 450,000 to 550,000 distinct CDR3 sequences, 16% seen once. Sequencing was carried out using CD8+ T cells from PBMCs. The receptors shown here come from a human donor in good health (CMV status not recorded). Some clones in this sample may be carry-over from other donors' samples.

This clonotype was recorded many times. This chain joins TRBV7-8 and TRBJ1-5, with TRBD1 matching over 9 bases. The germline CDR1 and CDR2 sequences are SGHVS and FQNEAQ. V gave up 5 bases and J gave up 6 bases; unmatched junction bases: 8. This CDR3 comprises 15 residues. DNA for the CDR3: TGTGCCAGCAGCCAAGACGGGACAGGGACTCAGCCCCAGCATTTT. Amino acid sequence: CASSQDGTGTQPQHF.

In this sample, this clonotype turned up many times. The chain carries TRBV24-1 and TRBJ1-5; D gene unclear. The CDR3 spans 17 residues. Germline V gene data show CDR1 as KGHDR and CDR2 as SFDVKD. Trimming stripped 4 bases from V and 0 bases from J, with 15 bases between. This CDR3 reads CATSDPKRGFSNQPQHF. For the CDR3, the DNA is TGTGCCACCAGTGACCCTAAACGGGGTTTTAGCAATCAGCCCCAGCATTTT.

The V call is TRBV7-9, the J call TRBJ2-7; no clear D gene. The germline V and J ends were trimmed by 3 bases and 7 bases, with 7 bases remaining between them. The CDR3 totals 11 residues. CDR1 and CDR2 (germline): SEHNR, FQNEAQ (reference sequence). In DNA, the CDR3 is TGTGCCAGCAGCTTCATGGGGGAGCAGTACTTC. Translation: CASSFMGEQYF. Complete variable domain (other parts from reference TRBV7-9 and TRBJ2-7): DTGVSQNPRHKITKRGQNVTFRCDPISEHNRLYWYRQTLGQGPEFLTYFQNEAQLEKSRLLSDRFSAERPKGSFSTLEIQRTEQGDSAMYLCASSFMGEQYFGPGTRLTVT.

In this sample, this clonotype turned up once. V usage is TRBV7-3 and J usage is TRBJ2-1; D ambiguous. Looked up from germline, CDR1 is SGHTA and CDR2 is FQGTGA. CDR3 size: 15 residues. Trimming removed 1 base at V and 6 bases at J, with 13 bases between. The chain's CDR3 is CASSLSGIRGNEQFF. The CDR3 region has the DNA TGTGCCAGCAGCTTAAGTGGGATTCGCGGCAATGAGCAGTTCTTC.

V is TRBV2 and J is TRBJ1-5, with 10 nucleotides matching TRBD1. The germline gives CDR1 SNHLY, CDR2 FYNNEI. V was clipped by 6 bases and J by 0 bases; unmatched bases: 8. CDR3 size: 17 residues. For the CDR3, the DNA is TGTGCCAGCAGCCCAGGGACAGGGGAAGGTAGCAATCAGCCCCAGCATTTT. This translates into CASSPGTGEGSNQPQHF.

This clonotype was detected many times. The J gene is TRBJ2-2, the V gene TRBV27, with D unresolved. The CDR3 contains 18 residues. From germline, CDR1 is MNHEY and CDR2 SMNVEV (reference sequence). V gave up 0 bases and J gave up 6 bases, with 20 bases separating them. The CDR3 protein is CASSLSNYRVGQAGELFF. CDR3 bases: TGTGCCAGCAGTTTATCAAACTACCGAGTAGGCCAAGCCGGGGAGCTGTTTTTT.

This clonotype appeared many times. V is TRBV7-6 and J is TRBJ2-1, with 11 bases fitting TRBD2. The CDR3 is made up of 22 amino acids. Trimming cost V 0 bases and J 7 bases; bases outside gene matches: 23. Germline-derived CDR1 and CDR2 are SGHVS and FNYEAQ. CDR3 DNA: TGTGCCAGCAGCTTAGCGTTCCGGGACAGGGCGCAAGTGTCTAGCGGGAGGAATGAGCAGTTCTTC. Amino acid sequence: CASSLAFRDRAQVSSGRNEQFF.

With regard to this clonotype: A much larger clone sits a single nucleotide away, making a read error possible. The gene calls are TRBV10-3 and TRBJ1-3; D possibly corresponds to TRBD1 (6 bases). There are 15 residues in the CDR3. Trimming stripped 8 bases from V and 0 bases from J, with 14 bases between. Germline CDR1 ENHRY, CDR2 SYGVKD. CDR3 sequence reads: CAILRGISSGNTIYF. As DNA, the CDR3 is TGTGCCATCCTCAGGGGTATTAGCTCTGGAAACACCATATATTTT.

This clonotype was counted only a few times. The chain couples TRBV12-3 or TRBV12-4 to TRBJ1-2; 8 bases map to TRBD1. The CDR3 extends over 15 amino acids. J gave up 1 base and V 6 bases, and 7 bases lay outside the gene matches. CDR3: CASSPGTGINYGYTF. In nucleotides, the CDR3 is TGTGCCAGCAGCCCCGGGACAGGAATTAACTATGGCTACACCTTC.

This clonotype was found once. One junction end disagrees with the germline gene, perhaps due to a read error. The chain recombines TRBV11-2 with TRBJ2-5; D is possibly TRBD1 or TRBD2 (5 bases each). The CDR3 is 16 amino acids. Germline V lookup: CDR1 SGHAT, CDR2 FQNNGV. CDR3 sequence: CASSLRQWGTQEAQYF. In nucleotides, the CDR3 is TGTGCCAGCAGCTTGAGACAGTGGGGGACCCAAGAGGCCCAGTACTTC.

This clonotype has at least ten counts. The genes are TRBV27 and TRBJ2-1; TRBD2 matches 11 bases. Germline V gene sequence: CDR1 MNHEY, CDR2 SMNVEV (reference sequence). V was pared by 0 bases and J by 4 bases, with 11 bases of the junction left unmatched. The length of the CDR3 is 19 residues. CDR3 loop: CASSLSSELAGVGYNEQFF. CDR3 bases: TGTGCCAGCAGTTTATCATCGGAACTAGCGGGAGTCGGTTACAATGAGCAGTTCTTC.

This clonotype was recorded at least ten times. The chain links TRBV12-3 or TRBV12-4 to TRBJ1-2, with 8 positions matching TRBD1. The CDR3 covers 14 residues. V dropped 3 bases and J dropped 6; count of bases not matched to a gene: 6. This CDR3 reads CASSFRGLGNGYTF. In nucleotides, the CDR3 is TGTGCCAGCAGTTTCAGGGGGCTGGGTAATGGCTACACCTTC.

The chain carries TRBV6-5 and TRBJ2-2; D unclear. The V end lost 7 bases, the J end lost 4 bases, and 16 bases lay between the germline ends. Germline-derived CDR1 and CDR2 are MNHEY and SVGAGI. This CDR3 region has 15 residues. This chain's CDR3 is CASTIYQTFTGELFF. In DNA form, the CDR3 reads TGTGCCAGCACCATATACCAAACTTTCACCGGGGAGCTGTTTTTT.

The chain links TRBV20-1 to TRBJ2-3; TRBD2 matches 14 bases. J lost 0 bases, V lost 2 bases, and 4 bases had no gene match. The length of the CDR3 is 17 residues. Germline V lookup: CDR1 DFQATT, CDR2 SNEGSKA (reference sequence). CDR3 loop: CSARRTSGGLSTDTQYF. The CDR3 coding sequence is TGCAGTGCTAGACGGACTAGCGGGGGGCTCAGCACAGATACGCAGTATTTT.

In its sample, this clonotype was seen many times. CDR3 DNA: TGTGCCAGCAGTTTCCGTGGAGGGAGTATAGAAGCTTTCTTT. The encoded protein is CASSFRGGSIEAFF. The chain is built from TRBV27 and TRBJ1-1; D gene uncertain. This CDR3 has 14 residues. The ends were cut back, 3 bases at V and 8 bases at J, with 16 bases in the middle. Looked up from germline, CDR1 is MNHEY and CDR2 is SMNVEV (reference sequence).

This clonotype occurred a few times. The V gene is TRBV5-1, the J gene TRBJ2-1; TRBD1 or TRBD2 may be the D gene (5 bases each). Germline V gene lookup returns CDR1 SGHRS and CDR2 YFSETQ. The CDR3 spans 16 residues. The ends were cut back, 5 bases at V and 1 base at J, with 16 bases in the middle. The CDR3 DNA reads as TGCGCCAGCAGAGCTCGGGACGGGCCATCCTACAATGAGCAGTTCTTC. Translation: CASRARDGPSYNEQFF.